This T cell receptor (beta chain) appears in the sequencing data of a study of Ad26.COV2.S vaccination and SARS-CoV-2 variants. This table comes from immunoSEQ multiplex PCR, and its TCRdb copy is limited to in-frame clones, with some not included. In the table there are roughly 350,000 clones, more than 75% of which are singletons. Documented treatment: roughly 20 received Ad26.COV2.S at low or high dose, single or two shots; several received placebo; per-sample allocation not given. Day 63 following the first vaccine or placebo injection was when the samples were taken. The V and J ends lost 6 bases and 8 bases respectively, with 17 bases between them. The germline V gene encodes CDR1 MNHEY and CDR2 SVGAGI. The CDR3 is 15 residues long.

The chain recombines TRBV6-5 with TRBJ1-6; possible D gene TRBD1, 5 bases. Sequences were derived from peripheral blood, sampled in a trial of Ad26.COV2.S vaccine versus placebo. This receptor was identified in a person aged 18-60 years who received the Ad26.COV2.S COVID-19 vaccine or a placebo. CDR3 in amino acids: CASSPGTVRDSPLHF. The CDR3 DNA reads as TGTGCCAGCAGCCCCGGGACGGTCCGAGATTCACCCCTCCACTTT.